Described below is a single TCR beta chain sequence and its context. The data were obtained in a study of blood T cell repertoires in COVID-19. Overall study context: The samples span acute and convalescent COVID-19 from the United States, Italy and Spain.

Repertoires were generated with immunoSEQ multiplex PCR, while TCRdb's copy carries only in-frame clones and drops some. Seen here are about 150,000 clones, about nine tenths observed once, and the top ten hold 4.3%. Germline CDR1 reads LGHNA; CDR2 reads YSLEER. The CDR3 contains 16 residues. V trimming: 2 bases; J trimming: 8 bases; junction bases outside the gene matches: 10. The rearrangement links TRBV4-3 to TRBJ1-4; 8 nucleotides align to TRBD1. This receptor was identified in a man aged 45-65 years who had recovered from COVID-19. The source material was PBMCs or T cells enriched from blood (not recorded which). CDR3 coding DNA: TGCGCCAGCAGCCAACGGGACAGGCAGGGAGGGGAAAAACTGTTTTTT. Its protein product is CASSQRDRQGGEKLFF.